The 18 T cell receptor beta chains below come from one sample, sequenced in a study of cytomegalovirus exposure and HLA in healthy donors. The PCR ran on 60 Vbeta and 13 Jbeta primers. The method was immunoSEQ multiplex PCR; TCRdb's version includes in-frame clones alone and lacks a portion of them. This table has some 92,000 clones, 79% appearing once. Input material: PBMCs. These receptors were collected from a man between 25 and 39 years old in good health and CMV-seronegative.

This chain connects TRBV2 to TRBJ2-7, with a tentative D call TRBD2 (7 bases). V shed 3 bases and J shed 0 bases, with 12 bases lying between them. In germline, CDR1 is SNHLY, CDR2 FYNNEI. The CDR3 length is 15 residues. For the CDR3, the DNA is TGTGCCAGCAGTGAGGGAGGGGGGAGCTCCTACGAGCAGTACTTC. Its protein is CASSEGGGSSYEQYF. Full variable domain (rest looked up from reference TRBV2 and TRBJ2-7): EPEVTQTPSHQVTQMGQEVILRCVPISNHLYFYWYRQILGQKVEFLVSFYNNEISEKSEIFDDQFSVERPDGSNFTLKIRSTKLEDSAMYFCASSEGGGSSYEQYFGPGTRLTVT.

V usage is TRBV14 and J usage is TRBJ2-3, with 10 bases lining up with TRBD1. J lost 5 bases, V lost 10 bases, and 9 bases had no gene match. The CDR3 totals 14 residues. Germline assignment: CDR1 SGHDN and CDR2 FVKESK. CDR3 sequence (DNA): TGTGCCACCCGAAGGACAGGGGGGGGAGATACGCAGTATTTT. This translates into CATRRTGGGDTQYF.

To note about this clone: One end of the junction is discordant with germline, which a read error may explain. The V and J genes are TRBV15 and TRBJ1-2; D possibly corresponds to TRBD1 (5 bases). Germline CDR1 reads LNHNV; CDR2 reads YYDKDF (reference sequence). CDR3 length equals 14 residues. The CDR3 loop reads CATSRVRQGYGHTF. CDR3 in DNA: TGTGCCACCAGCAGAGTTCGGCAGGGATATGGCCACACCTTC.

The chain joins TRBV5-4 to TRBJ1-1; TRBD1 is a possible D gene (5 bases). The germline CDR1 and CDR2 sequences are SGHNT and YYREEE (reference sequence). V was trimmed by 1 base and J by 1 base, leaving 14 bases between them. The CDR3 is made up of 16 amino acids. The CDR3 spells CASSLTVRQPNTEAFF. DNA of the CDR3: TGTGCCAGCAGCTTGACGGTTAGACAGCCGAACACTGAAGCTTTCTTT.

CDR3 sequence: CASSSRTGRILSGNTIYF. CDR3 bases: TGTGCCAGCAGCTCCCGGACAGGGAGGATCCTCTCTGGAAACACCATATATTTT. V usage is TRBV11-3 and J usage is TRBJ1-3, with 8 bases aligning to TRBD1. The CDR3 covers 18 residues. V was pared by 4 bases and J by 0 bases, with 11 bases of the junction left unmatched. CDR1 is SGHNT, CDR2 YENEEA, per germline. Looking up the rest from reference TRBV11-3 and TRBJ1-3 gives the full variable domain: EAGVVQSPRYKIIEKKQPVAFWCNPISGHNTLYWYLQNLGQGPELLIRYENEEAVDDSQLPKDRFSAERLKGVDSTLKIQPAELGDSAVYLCASSSRTGRILSGNTIYFGEGSWLTVV.

The chain has TRBV6-1 and TRBJ2-6, with TRBD1 identical over 7 bases. There are 15 residues in the CDR3. J lost 6 bases, V lost 6 bases, and 8 bases had no gene match. Germline V lookup: CDR1 MNHNS, CDR2 SASEGT. Here the CDR3 reads CASSEQGNEANVLTF. The CDR3 DNA follows: TGTGCCAGCAGCGAACAGGGGAATGAGGCCAACGTCCTGACTTTC.

The V call is TRBV13, the J call TRBJ1-6; TRBD1 matches at 10 bases. The germline V gene encodes CDR1 PRHDT and CDR2 FYEKMQ (reference sequence). CDR3 length: 16 residues. V dropped 2 bases and J dropped 6; count of bases not matched to a gene: 4. The CDR3: CASSLRRDRGNSPLHF. The CDR3 nucleotides are TGTGCCAGCAGCTTACGCCGGGACAGGGGTAATTCACCCCTCCACTTT.

This sequence joins TRBV11-3 and TRBJ2-2, with 8 bases that match TRBD1. V dropped 3 bases and J dropped 6; count of bases not matched to a gene: 3. The CDR3 runs to 14 residues. The germline V gene encodes CDR1 SGHNT and CDR2 YENEEA. The CDR3 loop reads CASSLDRAAGELFF. The CDR3 DNA is TGTGCCAGCAGCTTGGACAGGGCGGCCGGGGAGCTGTTTTTT. The full variable domain, its missing parts supplied by reference TRBV11-3 and TRBJ2-2, is EAGVVQSPRYKIIEKKQPVAFWCNPISGHNTLYWYLQNLGQGPELLIRYENEEAVDDSQLPKDRFSAERLKGVDSTLKIQPAELGDSAVYLCASSLDRAAGELFFGEGSRLTVL.

The chain joins TRBV6-5 to TRBJ2-4, with 7 bases fitting TRBD1. CDR3 length: 13 residues. V gave up 6 bases and J gave up 11 bases; unmatched junction bases: 10. Per germline, CDR1 MNHEY and CDR2 SVGAGI. DNA for the CDR3: TGTGCCAGCAGCCCACAGACAGGGAGCGTTCAGTACTTC. Translated: CASSPQTGSVQYF.

This clone appeared once. V gene TRBV6-1 combines with J gene TRBJ2-1; TRBD2 matches at 8 bases. Trimming cost V 0 bases and J 9 bases; bases outside gene matches: 10. CDR3 size: 16 residues. Germline CDR1 and CDR2: MNHNS and SASEGT. CDR3 nucleotide sequence: TGTGCCAGCAGTGAAGCGGGTAGCGGGGTTTCTGGTGAGCAGTTCTTC. This codes for CASSEAGSGVSGEQFF.

The V call is TRBV6-1, the J call TRBJ1-3, with a weak D call TRBD1 (6 bases). Trimming pared 8 bases from V and 8 bases from J, leaving 19 bases between. CDR1 is MNHNS and CDR2 is SASEGT in the germline V gene. This CDR3 has 14 amino acids. The CDR3 region has the DNA TGTGCCAGCTTTCCCCGGGACACTGGGGACACCATATATTTT. Translation gives CASFPRDTGDTIYF.

The chain employs TRBV5-4 and TRBJ2-1; TRBD1 aligns across 7 bases. Trimming removed 4 bases from V and 6 bases from J; junction bases left unmatched: 16. The germline V gene has CDR1 SGHNT and CDR2 YYREEE (reference sequence). The CDR3 spans 17 residues. The CDR3 coding sequence is TGTGCCAGCAGCATAGACAGGGAACGTTTGACGGGCAATGAGCAGTTCTTC. This gives the protein CASSIDRERLTGNEQFF.

The genes are TRBV6-1 and TRBJ1-2; D unresolved. Trimming pared 7 bases from V and 2 bases from J, leaving 11 bases between. The CDR3 runs 13 residues. Per germline, CDR1 MNHNS and CDR2 SASEGT. For the CDR3, the DNA is TGTGCCAGCATACATGCCCCGAACTATGGCTACACCTTC. The encoded protein is CASIHAPNYGYTF.

The genes are TRBV5-8 and TRBJ1-2; D gene uncertain. The CDR3 length is 15 residues. V was clipped by 1 base and J by 4 bases, with 14 bases between them. Germline CDR1 reads SGHTS; CDR2 reads YDEGEE. CDR3 in amino acids: CASSLYREALYGYTF. Written as DNA, the CDR3 is TGTGCCAGCAGCTTGTATAGGGAGGCCCTCTATGGCTACACCTTC.

The chain joins TRBV19 to TRBJ1-5; the D is unclear. This CDR3 contains 16 residues. V lost 9 bases, J lost 4 bases, and 22 bases lay in between. Germline values: CDR1 LNHDA, CDR2 SQIVND (reference sequence). This chain's CDR3 is CASAHLSLPQNQPQHF. As DNA, the CDR3 is TGTGCCAGCGCACATCTGTCCTTGCCACAGAATCAGCCCCAGCATTTT.

The J gene is TRBJ1-1, the V gene TRBV25-1; 7 bases line up with TRBD1. The length of the CDR3 is 13 residues. Trimming cost V 8 bases and J 5 bases; bases outside gene matches: 8. Germline CDR1 and CDR2: MGHDK and SYGVNS. The chain's CDR3 is CASEGAPTTEAFF. The CDR3 nucleotides are TGTGCCAGCGAGGGGGCGCCGACGACTGAAGCTTTCTTT.

The rearrangement uses TRBV5-1 and TRBJ1-4; 8 nucleotides line up with TRBD1. CDR1 SGHRS and CDR2 YFSETQ come from the germline V gene. The CDR3 extends over 14 amino acids. Germline trimming cut 3 bases from V and 8 bases from J; bases unmatched to any gene: 6. The CDR3 sequence is CASSSQGAREKLFF. The CDR3 DNA follows: TGCGCCAGCAGCTCGCAGGGGGCTCGAGAAAAACTGTTTTTT.

V usage is TRBV19 and J usage is TRBJ2-7; 9 bases align to TRBD1. CDR1 LNHDA and CDR2 SQIVND come from the germline V gene (reference sequence). The CDR3 sequence is 20 residues long. V trimming: 5 bases; J trimming: 3 bases; junction bases outside the gene matches: 23. Written as DNA, the CDR3 is TGTGCCAGTAGTCGGCCTCTCCCTGGGGGACAGGGACAGAAACTCTACGAGCAGTACTTC. Translating gives CASSRPLPGGQGQKLYEQYF.